The rows below give T cell receptor beta chains drawn from one sample of a study of blood T cell repertoires in COVID-19. TCRdb keeps only in-frame clones here, not all; method: immunoSEQ multiplex PCR. Among 200,000 to 250,000 clones listed, around 85% were seen once. Sequencing input: PBMCs or T cells enriched from blood (not recorded which). The receptor source for this set is a woman between 40 and 55 years old with acute COVID-19. The conserved cysteine and the conserved F or W are not part of the CDR3 here. Clone sizes are given selectively: once, few, many, or a class where the clone is expanded.

>once|TRBJ1-6|TRBV28
ASSPPPANSPLH
>.|TRBJ2-5|TRBV29-1
SVFSGSRFPSPQETQY
>once|TRBJ2-1|TRBV5-5
ASSLWPAQQF
>.|TRBJ2-2|TRBV19
ASFDRGRTGELF
>.|TRBJ1-3|TRBV6-5
ASSPDRFSGNTIY
>few|TRBJ1-1|TRBV12-3/TRBV12-4
ASKQGEDTEAF
>.|TRBJ2-7|TRBV2
ASSLQGAAGYEQY
>once|TRBJ2-1|TRBV28
ASSFSSLSSYNEQF
>.|TRBJ2-1|TRBV7-9
ASSAPRWNEQF
>once|TRBJ2-7|TRBV18
ASSPPGQGPNEQY
>.|TRBJ1-1|TRBV6-1
ASSDPGHVNTEAF
>.|TRBJ2-1|TRBV2
ASSQTRTSGEQF
>once|TRBJ1-1|TRBV6-5
ASSSRTAPSEAF
>.|TRBJ2-1|TRBV7-2
ASSNSGTNEQF
>.|TRBJ2-7|TRBV6-5
ASRRLAGENEQY
>.|TRBJ2-6|TRBV28
ASSSRDSGANVLT
>.|TRBJ2-1|TRBV24-1
ATSAWASPSSYNEQF
>.|TRBJ2-4|TRBV19
ASSIWGGTLAKNIQY
>.|TRBJ1-1|TRBV6-5
ASSTQGLGTEAF
>once|TRBJ1-4|TRBV28
ASSFDLTGREKLF
>.|TRBJ1-1|TRBV11-1
ASSFSVFTVEAF
>.|TRBJ2-5|TRBV20-1
SARAMETQY
>.|TRBJ2-7|TRBV29-1
SVTMGRTGYEQY
>few|TRBJ1-5|TRBV5-1
ASSWFGGQPQH
>.|TRBJ2-1|TRBV3-1/TRBV3-2
ASSQERAGANPNEQF
>once|TRBJ2-5|TRBV27
ASSSLGGVRETQY
>.|TRBJ1-2|TRBV18
ASSPPEGDYGYT
>.|TRBJ2-7|TRBV27
ASRGTSRVEQY
>.|TRBJ1-3|TRBV11-2
ASSSYRAGNTIY
>.|TRBJ1-4|TRBV3-1/TRBV3-2
ASSSGRLNEKLF
>.|TRBJ1-2|TRBV9
ASSVRGLGSPSYT
>.|TRBJ2-7|TRBV2
ASRSGTYEQY
>.|TRBJ2-2|TRBV6-2/TRBV6-3
ASSLLGALF
>.|TRBJ2-2|TRBV12-3/TRBV12-4
ASSSGSWELF
>.|TRBJ1-3|TRBV11-2
ASSLVLSPAPNTIY
>.|TRBJ2-5|TRBV5-1
ASSLAQETQY
>.|TRBJ1-2|TRBV18
ASSSDRGSYGYT
>.|TRBJ1-6|TRBV5-6
ASSSGTGGSPLH
>.|TRBJ1-5|TRBV2
ASSGQGGNSNQPQH
>.|TRBJ2-1|TRBV5-8
ASSWALAGVPHEQF
>.|TRBJ2-7|TRBV10-3
AISVKQGTYEQY
>once|TRBJ2-3|TRBV24-1
ATSGVGGGADTQY
>.|TRBJ2-1|TRBV7-3
ASSYYQRDLGNEQF
>.|TRBJ2-1|TRBV28
ASSLRGLVLEQF
>.|TRBJ2-1|TRBV9
ASSAPGLGYNEQF
>.|TRBJ1-1|TRBV10-3
AIRGQGAGLLDTEAF
>.|TRBJ1-5|TRBV27
ASSWGGVSNQPQH
>.|TRBJ1-2|TRBV11-2
ASSLETGKAYGYT
>.|TRBJ1-5|TRBV24-1
ATSDNQGARQPQH
>.|TRBJ1-2|TRBV6-5
ASSPTGEYGYT
>.|TRBJ2-1|TRBV6-5
ASSPAGGYNEQF
>.|TRBJ2-2|TRBV20-1
SASEAGRLAGRELF
>.|TRBJ2-7|TRBV10-3
ATLDRPGPYEQY
>.|TRBJ2-1|TRBV19
ASSPSGGRGDSEQF
>few|TRBJ1-2|TRBV2
ASSGGTERTGYGYT
>.|TRBJ1-5|TRBV28
ASSSYSGQDQPQH
>.|TRBJ2-1|TRBV7-3
ASSLTSGLPNEQF
>.|TRBJ2-6|TRBV2
ASRGWTGSGSGANVLT
>.|TRBJ2-3|TRBV7-4
ASSLELLRLRSRDTQY
>.|TRBJ2-7|TRBV11-2
ASSLVSSGISLHEQY